These 32 T cell receptor beta chains were all obtained from the same sample, sequenced in a study of blood T cells in healthy people across ages. The second PCR ran 7 to 11 cycles with a sample-barcoded 5' primer and J-beta primers. From the 5' RACE reads, TCRdb called clonotypes with MiXCR, one entry per CDR3 protein. The repertoire holds around 2 million distinct CDR3 sequences, with approximately 40% as singletons. Sequenced: blood. These receptors were taken from a human donor in good health.

This clonotype was counted between two and nine times. This chain links TRBV9 with TRBJ2-6, with D possibly matching TRBD2 (6 bases). With 3 bases removed from V and 4 bases from J, the gap between germline ends came to 17 bases. Germline CDR1 is SGDLS and CDR2 is YYNGEE. CDR3 size: 17 residues. The CDR3 protein is CASSEGLGAGGANVLTF. CDR3 nucleotide sequence: TGTGCCAGCAGCGAGGGACTCGGGGCGGGAGGGGCCAACGTCCTGACTTTC.

V and J are TRBV24-1 and TRBJ1-1; no definite D call. The CDR3 totals 13 residues. The V gene lost 8 bases and the J gene lost 1 base, with 10 bases spanning the gap. Per the germline V gene, CDR1 is KGHDR and CDR2 is SFDVKD. The CDR3 DNA reads TGTGCCACCACCGGGGTGGGGAACACTGAAGCTTTCTTT. As protein: CATTGVGNTEAFF.

The chain couples TRBV28 to TRBJ2-5, with a weak D call TRBD1 (5 bases). Trimming pared 3 bases from V and 5 bases from J, leaving 16 bases between. CDR1 and CDR2 from the germline V gene are MDHEN and SYDVKM. The CDR3 covers 15 residues. CDR3 amino acids: CASSLGQRASETQYF. In DNA form, the CDR3 reads TGTGCCAGCAGTTTGGGGCAGCGAGCGTCGGAGACCCAGTACTTC. Together with reference TRBV28 and TRBJ2-5, the CDR3 gives the full variable domain: DVKVTQSSRYLVKRTGEKVFLECVQDMDHENMFWYRQDPGLGLRLIYFSYDVKMKEKGDIPEGYSVSREKKERFSLILESASTNQTSMYLCASSLGQRASETQYFGPGTRLLVL.

The chain links TRBV5-1 to TRBJ2-5, with D perhaps assigned TRBD1 or TRBD2 (6 bases each). Between the trimmed V and J ends, which lost 5 bases and 11 bases, there was a span of 19 bases. The CDR3 loop spans 13 amino acids. The germline V gene encodes CDR1 SGHRS and CDR2 YFSETQ. CDR3 DNA sequence: TGCGCCAGCAGGTTAGGAGGGGACAATGAGCAGTACTTC. Encoded protein: CASRLGGDNEQYF.

This sequence joins TRBV7-3 and TRBJ1-3, with 7 nucleotides matching TRBD1. The CDR3 loop spans 17 amino acids. Unmatched junction bases numbered 9, after V lost 1 base and J lost 3 bases. Looked up from germline, CDR1 is SGHTA and CDR2 is FQGTGA. This CDR3 reads CASSLIGGTGVGNTIYF. DNA of the CDR3: TGTGCCAGCAGCTTAATTGGTGGAACAGGGGTTGGAAACACCATATATTTT.

This clonotype was observed at least ten times. V is TRBV6-6 and J is TRBJ1-6, with 9 bases that match TRBD1. With 6 bases clipped from V and 10 bases from J, the junction kept 7 bases outside the gene matches. Germline CDR1 MNHNY, CDR2 SVGAGI (reference sequence). The CDR3 spans 14 residues. The CDR3 nucleotides are TGTGCCAGCAGCCCCGGGACAGGGCAATCACCCCTCCACTTT. It translates to CASSPGTGQSPLHF.

Details on this clonotype: One end of the junction varies from germline; a read error may be responsible. The chain links TRBV12-3 or TRBV12-4 to TRBJ1-1, with unresolved D. CDR3 length equals 12 residues. This chain's CDR3 is CASSLGITEALF. The CDR3 bases are TGTGCCAGCAGTTTAGGGATCACTGAAGCTTTATTT.

This clonotype was seen only a few times. This rearrangement joins TRBV27 to TRBJ1-4; tentatively, D is TRBD1 (5 bases). The CDR3 loop spans 14 amino acids. Trimming left V 6 bases short and J 6 bases short, with 14 bases between. Germline V CDR1 and CDR2: MNHEY, SMNVEV (reference sequence). Written as DNA, the CDR3 is TGTGCCAGCAGACGAACAGGTCTTGATGAAAAACTGTTTTTT. Its protein product is CASRRTGLDEKLFF.

V usage is TRBV6-1 and J usage is TRBJ1-2; TRBD1 agrees at 8 bases. V trimming: 1 base; J trimming: 4 bases; junction bases outside the gene matches: 8. Germline V lookup: CDR1 MNHNS, CDR2 SASEGT. The CDR3 is 16 residues long. CDR3 amino acids: CASSEGQGALLYGYTF. The CDR3 nucleotides read TGTGCCAGCAGTGAAGGGCAGGGGGCCCTCCTCTATGGCTACACCTTC.

This clonotype came up a few times. The rearrangement joins TRBV20-1 to TRBJ2-3; D remains ambiguous. The CDR3 runs 15 residues. CDR1 DFQATT and CDR2 SNEGSKA come from the germline V gene (reference sequence). V lost 0 bases and J 6 bases, leaving 16 bases between the germline ends. CDR3 protein: CSARDSLRPYDTQYF. The CDR3 DNA follows: TGCAGTGCTAGAGATTCCCTCAGGCCATATGATACGCAGTATTTT.

This clonotype was recorded a few times. V gene TRBV7-2 combines with J gene TRBJ2-7, with D uncertain. Per germline, CDR1 SGHTA and CDR2 FQGNSA. V was pared by 4 bases and J by 5 bases, with 15 bases between. The CDR3 contains 14 residues. CDR3 protein: CASSSVSVPDEQYF. Written as DNA, the CDR3 is TGTGCCAGCAGCTCGGTCTCCGTCCCTGACGAGCAGTACTTC.

The chain uses TRBV29-1 and TRBJ2-7; possibly TRBD1 for D (6 bases). V lost 4 bases and J 0 bases, leaving 10 bases between the germline ends. Looked up from germline, CDR1 is SQVTM and CDR2 is ANQGSEA. CDR3 length: 13 amino acids. The CDR3 sequence: CSVGEGDSYEQYF. CDR3 bases: TGCAGCGTTGGTGAGGGGGACTCCTACGAGCAGTACTTC.

The chain links TRBV27 to TRBJ1-1; 7 nucleotides align to TRBD1. The V gene's germline CDR1 is MNHEY and CDR2 SMNVEV (reference sequence). The CDR3 consists of 13 residues. J was trimmed by 7 bases and V by 6 bases; bases with no gene match: 8. The chain's CDR3 is CASRGQNGLEAFF. In DNA, the CDR3 is TGTGCCAGCAGGGGACAGAATGGGCTTGAAGCTTTCTTT.

The chain has TRBV20-1 and TRBJ2-3, with D maybe TRBD2 (6 bases). The CDR3 covers 13 residues. The V and J ends lost 7 bases and 1 base respectively, with 12 bases between them. The germline V gene encodes CDR1 DFQATT and CDR2 SNEGSKA (reference sequence). CDR3 bases: TGCAGTGGGTTCGGCGGGGGCACAGATACGCAGTATTTT. It specifies CSGFGGGTDTQYF.

The rearrangement uses TRBV11-2 and TRBJ2-7; TRBD2 matches at 7 bases. The CDR3 is 15 residues long. The V gene end was trimmed by 5 bases and the J gene end by 2 bases; junction bases not matched to a gene: 9. The V gene's germline CDR1 is SGHAT and CDR2 FQNNGV. CDR3 sequence reads: CASSPGWGGTYEQYF. The CDR3 DNA reads as TGTGCCAGCAGCCCAGGTTGGGGGGGAACCTACGAGCAGTACTTC.

The chain couples TRBV7-2 to TRBJ1-6; tentatively, D is TRBD1 (6 bases). CDR3 length: 16 amino acids. Trimming removed 7 bases at V and 5 bases at J, with 18 bases between. Per the germline V gene, CDR1 is SGHTA and CDR2 is FQGNSA. CDR3 bases: TGTGCCAGCACTTGGGTTGTGGGGGCTAATAATTCACCCCTCCACTTT. This codes for CASTWVVGANNSPLHF.

This clonotype was found once. V and J are TRBV7-3 and TRBJ1-5; 7 bases fit TRBD1. There are 16 residues in the CDR3. CDR1 and CDR2 (germline): SGHTA, FQGTGA. The V gene end was trimmed by 2 bases and the J gene end by 5 bases; junction bases not matched to a gene: 9. The CDR3 protein is CASSLLHRGRDQPQHF. CDR3 DNA: TGTGCCAGCAGCTTACTGCATAGGGGGCGGGATCAGCCCCAGCATTTT.

There are many counts of this clonotype. The V and J genes are TRBV20-1 and TRBJ2-3, with 9 bases identical to TRBD2. CDR3 length: 14 residues. With 2 bases clipped from V and 1 base from J, the junction kept 1 base outside the gene matches. CDR1 is DFQATT, CDR2 SNEGSKA, per germline (reference sequence). CDR3 in DNA: TGCAGTGCTAGACTAGCGGGGCGCACAGATACGCAGTATTTT. As protein: CSARLAGRTDTQYF.

The chain is built from TRBV28 and TRBJ2-1; 7 nucleotides match TRBD2. CDR3 length equals 12 residues. Germline values: CDR1 MDHEN, CDR2 SYDVKM. V lost 3 bases, J lost 12 bases, and 5 bases stayed unmatched. The CDR3 loop reads CASSLGGEAQFF. The DNA of the CDR3 is TGTGCCAGCAGTTTGGGAGGGGAGGCGCAGTTCTTC.

The V call is TRBV12-3 or TRBV12-4, the J call TRBJ1-5; D gene ambiguous. CDR3 length: 14 residues. V was clipped by 5 bases and J by 2 bases, with 10 bases between them. CDR3 region: CASSEEGGNQPQHF. CDR3 in DNA: TGTGCCAGCAGTGAGGAGGGAGGCAATCAGCCCCAGCATTTT.

Many counts were recorded for this clonotype. Here the CDR3 reads CASSLGDATQYF. The CDR3 DNA is TGTGCCAGCAGCTTAGGGGACGCCACGCAGTATTTT. This chain connects TRBV11-2 to TRBJ2-3, with D possibly being TRBD1 or TRBD2 (5 bases each). Germline V gives CDR1 SGHAT, CDR2 FQNNGV. This CDR3 contains 12 residues. V dropped 1 base and J dropped 9 bases, with 8 bases sitting between them.

This clonotype was counted a few times. The chain has TRBV12-3 or TRBV12-4 and TRBJ2-7; D is perhaps TRBD2 (7 bases). This CDR3 is built from 15 residues. Trimming removed 7 bases from V and 5 bases from J, with 21 bases in between. The CDR3 loop is CASTRGGAVRHEQYF. The CDR3, as DNA: TGTGCCAGCACCAGGGGAGGGGCAGTCAGACACGAGCAGTACTTC.

V is TRBV20-1 and J is TRBJ1-4, with 9 bases that match TRBD1. CDR3 size: 13 residues. Trimming removed 6 bases from V and 9 bases from J; junction bases left unmatched: 8. Germline values: CDR1 DFQATT, CDR2 SNEGSKA (reference sequence). The CDR3 reads CSALGGQGKKLFF. For the CDR3, the DNA is TGCAGTGCCCTAGGGGGACAGGGAAAAAAACTGTTTTTT.

This clonotype was found a few times. The chain carries TRBV7-3 and TRBJ2-4; 7 bases match TRBD1. J was trimmed by 6 bases and V by 5 bases; bases with no gene match: 13. The CDR3 has 16 residues. The germline V gene encodes CDR1 SGHTA and CDR2 FQGTGA. DNA for the CDR3: TGTGCCAGCAGCCAAAGGAAAGGGGGCGCAGGAAACATTCAGTACTTC. Translated: CASSQRKGGAGNIQYF.

Turning to this clonotype: Relative to the germline gene, one junction end is altered; a read error may explain this. The chain joins TRBV18 to TRBJ2-7; unclear D gene. The V gene's germline CDR1 is KGHSH and CDR2 LQKENI. The CDR3 extends over 14 amino acids. CDR3 coding DNA: TGTGTCAGCTCACCACGACCCACCCGAAGAGAGCAGTACTTC. Protein product: CVSSPRPTRREQYF.

The J gene is TRBJ2-6, the V gene TRBV6-2 or TRBV6-3; 7 bases map to TRBD2. The V gene end was trimmed by 10 bases and the J gene end by 4 bases; junction bases not matched to a gene: 16. The germline V gene encodes CDR1 MNHEY and CDR2 SVGEGT. The CDR3 consists of 17 residues. CDR3 bases: TGTGCCATCCGGGGCCTTGGGGAGGGGCCAGGGGCCAACGTCCTGACTTTC. Its translation: CAIRGLGEGPGANVLTF.

This clonotype was found a few times. V and J are TRBV3-1 and TRBJ2-5; the match to TRBD1 covers 10 bases. The DNA end favors TRBJ2-7, so the J call may be wrong. CDR3 length: 13 residues. CDR1 and CDR2 from the germline V gene are LGHDT and YNNKEL (reference sequence). DNA for the CDR3: TGTGCCAGCAGCCCGGACAGGGGGTCCGAGCAGTACTTC. As protein: CASSPDRGSEQYF.

This chain links TRBV7-2 with TRBJ1-1; possible D gene TRBD1, 6 bases. This CDR3 comprises 14 residues. The V gene's germline CDR1 is SGHTA and CDR2 FQGNSA. V dropped 0 bases and J dropped 4 bases, with 9 bases sitting between them. The CDR3 bases are TGTGCCAGCAGCTTAGCGCTCAGGGGCACTGAAGCTTTCTTT. It yields the protein CASSLALRGTEAFF.

This clonotype has more than one count but fewer than ten. V is TRBV7-2 and J is TRBJ2-7; the D gene is possibly TRBD1 (6 bases). The CDR3 covers 14 residues. The V gene's germline CDR1 is SGHTA and CDR2 FQGNSA. Trimming pared 3 bases from V and 7 bases from J, leaving 16 bases between. The CDR3 region is CASSFIGGRYEQYF. CDR3 nucleotide sequence: TGTGCCAGCAGCTTTATTGGGGGCCGGTATGAGCAGTACTTC.

The gene calls are TRBV6-2 or TRBV6-3 and TRBJ2-7, with D tentatively TRBD1 (6 bases). The V end lost 4 bases, the J end lost 9 bases, and 22 bases lay between the germline ends. CDR3 length equals 15 residues. The germline CDR1 and CDR2 sequences are MNHEY and SVGEGT. For the CDR3, the DNA is TGTGCCAGCAGTTCTAGGGGGAAAATCTACGTCTGGCAGTACTTC. Its translation is CASSSRGKIYVWQYF.

A few counts support this clonotype. This rearrangement joins TRBV12-3 or TRBV12-4 to TRBJ2-7; a possible D gene is TRBD1 (6 bases). This CDR3 is 13 amino acids long. The V gene lost 1 base and the J gene lost 10 bases, with 14 bases spanning the gap. CDR3 DNA: TGTGCCAGCAGTTTAGGGCAGGGGATAGCCCAGTACTTC. It is translated as CASSLGQGIAQYF.

The gene calls are TRBV6-5 and TRBJ1-1, with D hard to call. This CDR3 is 15 amino acids long. Germline lookup yields CDR1 MNHEY and CDR2 SVGAGI. V was pared by 0 bases and J by 0 bases, with 8 bases between. The CDR3 loop is CASSYSMLVNTEAFF. The CDR3 nucleotides read TGTGCCAGCAGTTACTCGATGTTAGTGAACACTGAAGCTTTCTTT.